This T cell receptor beta chain was retrieved from a study of T cells in women clearing cervical HPV infection. On the study more broadly: HLA type stays a possible confounder, typing being limited.

The CDR3 runs 17 residues. The germline V gene has CDR1 SNHLY and CDR2 FYNNEI. MY09/MY11 PCR detected cervical HPV DNA; dot-blot assigned genotypes. The repertoire was sequenced with immunoSEQ multiplex PCR; TCRdb's copy has only in-frame clones and lacks some. The repertoire table contains more than 40,000 clones. The study's findings and limits: TRBV6-7 relative abundance averaged about 0.11% in cases and 0.15% to 0.2% in controls. Each sample's T-cell count was unknown, possibly confounding richness.

In the case of this clone: Its antigen is currently unknown. The CDR3 end is not reached by the read, which stops 3 residues before it; the germline J gene fills it in.

The clonotype comes from a woman aged 18-70 years with a cervical HPV16 infection that either progressed to CIN3+ or cleared (not recorded which). This sequence joins TRBV2 and TRBJ1-4; 8 bases fit TRBD1. The sample taken for sequencing was blood buffy coat. The sequenced CDR3 bases are TGTGCCAGCAGTGAAGGGGGGACAGGACAGAGGGGTTCACCA. Translated: CASSEGGTGQRGSP. The CDR3 in its entirety is CASSEGGTGQRGSPLFF.